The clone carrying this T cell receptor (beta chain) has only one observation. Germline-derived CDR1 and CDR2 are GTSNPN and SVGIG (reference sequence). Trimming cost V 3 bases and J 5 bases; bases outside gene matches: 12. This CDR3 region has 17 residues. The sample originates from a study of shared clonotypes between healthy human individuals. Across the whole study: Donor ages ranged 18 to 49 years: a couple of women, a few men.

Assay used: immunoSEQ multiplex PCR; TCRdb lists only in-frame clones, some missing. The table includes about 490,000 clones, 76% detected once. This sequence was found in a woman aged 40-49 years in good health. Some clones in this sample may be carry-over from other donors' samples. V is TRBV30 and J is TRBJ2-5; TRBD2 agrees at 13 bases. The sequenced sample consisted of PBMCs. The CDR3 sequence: CAWSPIRTSGSGETQYF. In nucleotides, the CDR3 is TGTGCCTGGAGCCCTATCCGGACTAGCGGGAGTGGGGAGACCCAGTACTTC.